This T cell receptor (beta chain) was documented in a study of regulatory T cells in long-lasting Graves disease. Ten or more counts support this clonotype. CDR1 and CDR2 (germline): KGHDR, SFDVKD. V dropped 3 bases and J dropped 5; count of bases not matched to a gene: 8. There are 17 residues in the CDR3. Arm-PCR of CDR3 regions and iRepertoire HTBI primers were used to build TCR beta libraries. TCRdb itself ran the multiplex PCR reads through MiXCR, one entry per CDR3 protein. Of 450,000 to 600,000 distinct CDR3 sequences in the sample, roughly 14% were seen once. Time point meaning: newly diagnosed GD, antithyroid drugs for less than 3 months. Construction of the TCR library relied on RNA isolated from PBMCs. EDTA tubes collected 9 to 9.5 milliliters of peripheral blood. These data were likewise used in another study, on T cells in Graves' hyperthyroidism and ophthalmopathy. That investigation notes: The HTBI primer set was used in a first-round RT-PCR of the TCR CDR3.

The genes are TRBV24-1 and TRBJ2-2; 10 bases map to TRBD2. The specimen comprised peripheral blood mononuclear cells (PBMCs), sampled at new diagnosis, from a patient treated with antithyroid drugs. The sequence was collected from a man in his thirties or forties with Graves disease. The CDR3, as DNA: TGTGCCACCAGTGATCCGAGACTAGCGGGTCGTACCGGGGAGCTGTTTTTT. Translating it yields CATSDPRLAGRTGELFF.